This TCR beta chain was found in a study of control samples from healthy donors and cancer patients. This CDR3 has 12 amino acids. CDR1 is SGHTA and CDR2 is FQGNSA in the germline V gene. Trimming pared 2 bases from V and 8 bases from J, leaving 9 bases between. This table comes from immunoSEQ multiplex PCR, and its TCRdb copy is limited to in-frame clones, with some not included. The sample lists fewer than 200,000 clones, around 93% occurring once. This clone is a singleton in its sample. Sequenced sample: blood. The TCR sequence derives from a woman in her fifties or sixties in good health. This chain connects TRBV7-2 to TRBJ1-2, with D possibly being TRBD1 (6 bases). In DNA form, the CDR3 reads TGTGCCAGCAGCTTAACAGGGTCGGGCTACACCTTC. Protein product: CASSLTGSGYTF.